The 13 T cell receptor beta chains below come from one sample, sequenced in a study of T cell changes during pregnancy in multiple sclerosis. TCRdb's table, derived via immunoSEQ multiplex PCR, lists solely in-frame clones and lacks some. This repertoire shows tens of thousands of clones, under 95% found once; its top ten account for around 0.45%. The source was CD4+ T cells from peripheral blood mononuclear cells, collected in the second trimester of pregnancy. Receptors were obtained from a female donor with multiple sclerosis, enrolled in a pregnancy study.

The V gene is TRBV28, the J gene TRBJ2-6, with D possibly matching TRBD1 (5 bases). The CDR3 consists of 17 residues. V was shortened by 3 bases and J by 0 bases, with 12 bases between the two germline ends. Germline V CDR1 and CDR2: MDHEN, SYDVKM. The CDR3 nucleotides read TGTGCCAGCAGTTTCCCCCCTGGGGCCTCTGGGGCCAACGTCCTGACTTTC. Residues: CASSFPPGASGANVLTF.

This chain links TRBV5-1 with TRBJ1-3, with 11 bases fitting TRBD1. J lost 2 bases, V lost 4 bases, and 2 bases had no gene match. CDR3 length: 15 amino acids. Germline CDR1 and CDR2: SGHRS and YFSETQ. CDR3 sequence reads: CASSEGQGAGNTIYF. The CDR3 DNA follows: TGCGCCAGCAGCGAGGGACAGGGGGCTGGAAACACCATATATTTT.

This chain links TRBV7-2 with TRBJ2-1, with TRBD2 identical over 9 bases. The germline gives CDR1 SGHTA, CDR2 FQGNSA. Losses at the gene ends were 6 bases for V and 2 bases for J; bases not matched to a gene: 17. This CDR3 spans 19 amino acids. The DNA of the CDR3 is TGTGCCAGCAGTCCTGGGGCGGCGGGAGGGGTCGCGCCCTACAATGAGCAGTTCTTC. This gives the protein CASSPGAAGGVAPYNEQFF.

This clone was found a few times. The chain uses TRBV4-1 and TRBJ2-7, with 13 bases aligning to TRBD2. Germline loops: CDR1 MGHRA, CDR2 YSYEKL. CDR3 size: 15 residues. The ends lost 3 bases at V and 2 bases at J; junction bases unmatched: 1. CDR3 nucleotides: TGCGCCAGCAGCCACGGGACTAGCGGGACCTACGAGCAGTACTTC. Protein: CASSHGTSGTYEQYF.

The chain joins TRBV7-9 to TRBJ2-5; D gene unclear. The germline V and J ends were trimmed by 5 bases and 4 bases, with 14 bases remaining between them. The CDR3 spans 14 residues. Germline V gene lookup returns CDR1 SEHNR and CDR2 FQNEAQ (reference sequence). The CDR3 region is CASSPAVMGETQYF. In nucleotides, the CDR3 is TGTGCCAGCAGCCCCGCGGTTATGGGAGAGACCCAGTACTTC.

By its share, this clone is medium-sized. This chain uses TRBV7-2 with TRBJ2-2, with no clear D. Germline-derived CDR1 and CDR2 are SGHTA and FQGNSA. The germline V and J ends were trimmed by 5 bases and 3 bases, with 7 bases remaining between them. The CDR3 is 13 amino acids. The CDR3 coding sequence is TGTGCCAGCAGCCCTGACTACACCGGGGAGCTGTTTTTT. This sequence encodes CASSPDYTGELFF.

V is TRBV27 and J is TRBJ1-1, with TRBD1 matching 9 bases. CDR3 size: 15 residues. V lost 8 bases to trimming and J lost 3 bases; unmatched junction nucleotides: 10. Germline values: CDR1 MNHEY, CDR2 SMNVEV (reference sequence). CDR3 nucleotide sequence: TGTGCCAGCCGATTCTACCGGGACAGGGACACTGAAGCTTTCTTT. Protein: CASRFYRDRDTEAFF.

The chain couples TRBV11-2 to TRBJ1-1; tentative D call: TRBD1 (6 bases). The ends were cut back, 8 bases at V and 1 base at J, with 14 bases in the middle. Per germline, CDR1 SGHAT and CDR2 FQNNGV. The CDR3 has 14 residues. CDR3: CASHGLTGNTEAFF. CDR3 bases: TGTGCCAGCCACGGATTGACAGGGAACACTGAAGCTTTCTTT.

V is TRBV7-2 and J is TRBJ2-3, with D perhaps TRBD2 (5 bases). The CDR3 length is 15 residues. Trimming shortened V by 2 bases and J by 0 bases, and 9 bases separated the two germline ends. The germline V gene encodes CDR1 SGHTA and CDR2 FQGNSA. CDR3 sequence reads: CASSLLGGSTDTQYF. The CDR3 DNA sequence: TGTGCCAGCAGCTTACTTGGAGGAAGCACAGATACGCAGTATTTT.

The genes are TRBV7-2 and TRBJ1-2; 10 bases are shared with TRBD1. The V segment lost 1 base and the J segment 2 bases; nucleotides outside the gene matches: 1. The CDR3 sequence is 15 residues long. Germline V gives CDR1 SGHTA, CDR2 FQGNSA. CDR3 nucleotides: TGTGCCAGCAGCTTAGTGGGACAGGGGAACTATGGCTACACCTTC. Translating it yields CASSLVGQGNYGYTF. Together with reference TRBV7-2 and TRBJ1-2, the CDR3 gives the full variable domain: GAGVSQSPSNKVTEKGKDVELRCDPISGHTALYWYRQSLGQGLEFLIYFQGNSAPDKSGLPSDRFSAERTGGSVSTLTIQRTQQEDSAVYLCASSLVGQGNYGYTFGSGTRLTVV.

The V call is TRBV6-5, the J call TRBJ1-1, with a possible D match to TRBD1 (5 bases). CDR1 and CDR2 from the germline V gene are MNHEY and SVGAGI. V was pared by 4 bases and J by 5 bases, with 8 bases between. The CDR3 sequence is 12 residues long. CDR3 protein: CASSFQGTEAFF. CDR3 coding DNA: TGTGCCAGCAGTTTTCAGGGAACTGAAGCTTTCTTT.

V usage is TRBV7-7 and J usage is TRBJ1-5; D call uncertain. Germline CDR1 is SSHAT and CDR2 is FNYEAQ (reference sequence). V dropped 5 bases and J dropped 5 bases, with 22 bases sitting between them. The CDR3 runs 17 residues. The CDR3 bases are TGTGCCAGCAGCCCGTTTACGGGAGGAGGTTTTCATCAGCCCCAGCATTTT. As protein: CASSPFTGGGFHQPQHF.

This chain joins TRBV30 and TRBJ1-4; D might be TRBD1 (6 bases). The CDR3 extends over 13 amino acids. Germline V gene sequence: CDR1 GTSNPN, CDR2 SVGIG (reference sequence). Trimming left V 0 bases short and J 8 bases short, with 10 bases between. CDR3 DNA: TGTGCCTGGAGTGTACGAACAGGGGAAAAACTGTTTTTT. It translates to CAWSVRTGEKLFF.